The rows below give T cell receptor beta chains drawn from one sample of a study of cytomegalovirus exposure and HLA in healthy donors. The repertoire was sequenced with immunoSEQ multiplex PCR; TCRdb's copy has only in-frame clones and lacks some. The table shows some 150,000 clones, with 75% to 80% occurring only once. Sample: PBMCs. Every receptor here comes from a woman aged 50 to 60 in good health and CMV-seronegative. Each CDR3 is given with its conserved first and last residue. The D gene is left open where the match is weak.

cdr3_aa d_call j_call v_call
CASSRGLAGGGTDTQYF TRBD2 TRBJ2-3 TRBV11-2
CASSYFTGGNTEAFF TRBD1 TRBJ1-1 TRBV6-5
CASSLAGPQYF - TRBJ2-5 TRBV7-6
CASSQRTGGKETQYF TRBD1 TRBJ2-5 TRBV7-6
CASSSTMNTEAFF - TRBJ1-1 TRBV5-6
CASSSPFTDIQYF - TRBJ2-4 TRBV7-2
CASTSGGAPGNEQFF TRBD2 TRBJ2-1 TRBV9
CASSILYTDMQYF - TRBJ2-3 TRBV2
CASSFPTTILYEQYF - TRBJ2-7 TRBV28
CASSSGTGLNQPQHF TRBD1 TRBJ1-5 TRBV6-6
CASSMQGWTYEQYF - TRBJ2-7 TRBV19
CSVSTGGTEAFF TRBD1 TRBJ1-1 TRBV29-1
CASTGDRGNTIYF - TRBJ1-3 TRBV2
CASSLIRGTGELFF - TRBJ2-2 TRBV28
CASSPGDRRNTEAFF TRBD1 TRBJ1-1 TRBV5-4
CASSSPNRVGETQYF - TRBJ2-5 TRBV28
CASSRTGSNQPQHF TRBD1 TRBJ1-5 TRBV4-2
CASSLGGQGYEQYF - TRBJ2-7 TRBV7-7
CASSLWRNFQGNQYF - TRBJ2-5 TRBV5-1
CASSSNRDRLSNEQFF TRBD1 TRBJ2-1 TRBV7-8
CASSQYFYRSYNEQFF - TRBJ2-1 TRBV14
CASSGPRETYYEQYF TRBD2 TRBJ2-7 TRBV2
CAWARGRVGTEAFF TRBD1 TRBJ1-1 TRBV30
CASSFQGAVYGYTF TRBD1 TRBJ1-2 TRBV19
CATTPQGQKGGNTIYF TRBD1 TRBJ1-3 TRBV15
CASSRGGDYNEQFF TRBD2 TRBJ2-1 TRBV28
CASSQGSGEAFF - TRBJ1-1 TRBV4-1
CAWSRGTGIYEQYF TRBD1 TRBJ2-7 TRBV30
CASSLFVGHSYNEQFF - TRBJ2-1 TRBV28
CASSESQGQGGHEQYF TRBD1 TRBJ2-7 TRBV10-1
CASSEPRAYNEQFF - TRBJ2-1 TRBV6-1
CASSEQGKLFF - TRBJ1-4 TRBV10-2
CASSSRVEGYTF - TRBJ1-2 TRBV2
CASSEVGRFPYEQYF - TRBJ2-7 TRBV2
CASRSPSAGSYTEAFF - TRBJ1-1 TRBV28
CASSEIYRSSGNTIYF - TRBJ1-3 TRBV6-1
CASRSGGAWNTGELFF TRBD2 TRBJ2-2 TRBV2
CASSQEAGNTEAFF - TRBJ1-1 TRBV4-2
CASSQDRGQGWEEQYF TRBD1 TRBJ2-7 TRBV4-3
CASSTEAGSGNTIYF - TRBJ1-3 TRBV5-1
CASSLGLDWRPQHF - TRBJ1-5 TRBV7-8
CASSFLTPGGRTGELFF - TRBJ2-2 TRBV11-1
CASSLRVIDYGYTF - TRBJ1-2 TRBV28
CASSLAGVATNEKLFF - TRBJ1-4 TRBV5-1
CASSLMRRALGQPQHF - TRBJ1-5 TRBV7-8
CASRLTLNQPQHF - TRBJ1-5 TRBV6-5
CASSVGLNTEAFF - TRBJ1-1 TRBV2
CVSSFDLNGYTF - TRBJ1-2 TRBV2